This TCR beta chain is from a study of blood T cells in healthy people across ages. Using a J-beta primer mix together with a sample-barcoded 5' primer, a second PCR was run for roughly 6 to 12 cycles. Each cDNA was tagged by a template-switch adaptor containing 12 random nucleotides. TCRdb ran MiXCR on the 5' RACE reads and lists one entry per CDR3 protein. The data show about 1,500,000 distinct CDR3 sequences, with roughly 28% seen just once and roughly 8% held by the top ten. Each donor was a healthy Caucasian individual from Russia, aged roughly 6 to 100. About 10 milliliters was the volume of peripheral blood drawn from each donor. Isolated per sample were at least 7 million PBMCs. The clonotype was recovered from a woman aged 25 to 39 in good health. Sequenced input: blood.

CDR3 residues: CASSLEVLGLNTEAFF. The CDR3 nucleotides are TGTGCCAGCAGCTTAGAGGTTCTGGGCTTGAACACTGAAGCTTTCTTT. The chain uses TRBV7-9 and TRBJ1-1; no reliable D call. Germline V gives CDR1 SEHNR, CDR2 FQNEAQ (reference sequence). With 1 base removed from V and 0 bases from J, the gap between germline ends came to 12 bases. This CDR3 has 16 amino acids.